The rows below give T cell receptor beta chains drawn from one sample of a study of blood T cell repertoires in COVID-19. Using immunoSEQ multiplex PCR, the repertoire was profiled, and TCRdb retains in-frame clones only, with some absent. The sample consists of roughly 100,000 clones, 81% of them appearing once. Sequences were obtained from peripheral blood. These receptors came from an elderly man with acute or convalescent COVID-19. The CDR3 runs from the conserved cysteine through the conserved F or W. D genes are given only for firm matches. Only part of the rows carry a size: once, few, many, or a class if the clone is expanded.

size	V	J	D	CDR3	DNA
NA	TRBV7-3	TRBJ2-1	TRBD2	CASSRTSGSSYNEQFF	TGTGCCAGCAGCCGGACTAGCGGGAGTTCCTACAATGAGCAGTTCTTC
NA	TRBV6-5	TRBJ1-1	NA	CASSYTGYMNTEAFF	TGTGCCAGCAGTTACACAGGGTACATGAACACTGAAGCTTTCTTT
NA	TRBV10-2	TRBJ1-1	TRBD1	CASSEYRQGVNTEAFF	TGCGCCAGCAGTGAGTACAGACAGGGGGTAAACACTGAAGCTTTCTTT
NA	TRBV6-1	TRBJ1-2	TRBD1	CASSEDRGGLGYGYTF	TGTGCCAGCAGTGAAGATAGAGGGGGCCTTGGCTATGGCTACACCTTC
once	TRBV4-1	TRBJ2-3	TRBD2	CASSQVRTSGSDTQYF	TGCGCCAGCAGCCAAGTGAGGACTAGCGGGAGCGATACGCAGTATTTT
NA	TRBV7-9	TRBJ2-7	NA	CASSFSTGYEQYF	TGTGCCAGCAGCTTCTCAACAGGGTACGAGCAGTACTTC
few	TRBV18	TRBJ1-2	NA	CASSPNSLSNYGYTF	TGTGCCAGCTCACCAAACAGCCTCTCAAACTATGGCTACACCTTC
NA	TRBV18	TRBJ1-1	NA	CASSLDQGPYTEAFF	TGTGCCAGCTCGCTGGACCAGGGGCCGTACACTGAAGCTTTCTTT
NA	TRBV7-3	TRBJ2-3	NA	CASSTTGTLTTDTQYF	TGTGCCAGCAGCACGACCGGGACTTTAACCACAGATACGCAGTATTTT
NA	TRBV7-3	TRBJ2-1	NA	CASSYSSYNEQFF	TGTGCCAGCAGCTATTCATCCTACAATGAGCAGTTCTTC
NA	TRBV11-2	TRBJ2-5	TRBD1	CASSLEFTGGLLETQYF	TGTGCCAGCAGCTTAGAATTTACAGGGGGCTTACTAGAGACCCAGTACTTC
NA	TRBV27	TRBJ2-7	TRBD1	CASEQRGGDRSYEQYF	TGTGCCAGCGAACAAAGGGGTGGGGACAGATCCTACGAGCAGTACTTC
NA	TRBV18	TRBJ2-3	TRBD2	CASSQLAGGRDTQYF	TGTGCCAGCTCTCAGCTAGCGGGAGGGAGAGATACGCAGTATTTT
NA	TRBV27	TRBJ1-2	TRBD1	CASSLLTGYGYTF	TGTGCCAGCAGTCTCCTGACAGGGTACGGCTACACCTTC
NA	TRBV19	TRBJ2-7	NA	CASSIDPGLTYEQYF	TGTGCCAGTAGTATAGATCCCGGACTAACCTACGAGCAGTACTTC
NA	TRBV7-3	TRBJ1-1	TRBD1	CASRNGQGNTEAFF	TGTGCCAGCAGAAACGGACAGGGGAACACTGAAGCTTTCTTT
NA	TRBV28	TRBJ1-5	NA	CASRTGPGNGNQPQHF	TGTGCCAGCAGAACCGGTCCCGGGAACGGCAATCAGCCCCAGCATTTT
NA	TRBV18	TRBJ1-6	TRBD1	CASSPPRGRGNSPLHF	TGTGCCAGCTCACCGCCCAGGGGGCGCGGTAACTCACCCCTCCACTTT
once	TRBV4-3	TRBJ1-1	NA	CASSQGALLNTEAFF	TGCGCCAGCAGCCAAGGCGCCCTTTTGAACACTGAAGCTTTCTTT
NA	TRBV5-1	TRBJ1-2	TRBD1	CASSPAGTGRGYTF	TGCGCCAGCAGCCCCGCTGGGACAGGGCGAGGCTACACCTTC
NA	TRBV5-4	TRBJ2-1	NA	CASSLDSYNEQFF	TGTGCCAGCAGCTTGGACAGTTACAATGAGCAGTTCTTC
many	TRBV27	TRBJ2-7	NA	CASSPQGYEQYF	TGTGCCAGCAGTCCACAGGGCTACGAGCAGTACTTC
NA	TRBV7-9	TRBJ1-3	NA	CASSSLAGAQGNTIYF	TGTGCCAGCAGCTCCCTGGCGGGGGCGCAAGGAAACACCATATATTTT
NA	TRBV28	TRBJ2-7	NA	CATSWFGQTYEQYF	TGTGCCACCTCATGGTTTGGACAGACCTACGAGCAGTACTTC
NA	TRBV28	TRBJ2-7	NA	CASSLAGTYEQYF	TGTGCCAGCAGTTTAGCGGGTACCTACGAGCAGTACTTC
NA	TRBV16	TRBJ2-2	NA	CASSQWGDAGELFF	TGTGCCAGCAGCCAATGGGGAGACGCCGGGGAGCTGTTTTTT
NA	TRBV5-1	TRBJ2-6	NA	CASAPGAGANVLTF	TGCGCCAGCGCCCCGGGGGCTGGGGCCAACGTCCTGACTTTC
few	TRBV6-5	TRBJ2-7	TRBD1	CASSPRTGRTYEQYF	TGTGCCAGCAGCCCACGGACAGGGCGTACCTACGAGCAGTACTTC
NA	TRBV7-6	TRBJ2-3	TRBD2	CASSSGLAGPTDTQYF	TGTGCCAGCAGCTCGGGACTAGCGGGACCCACAGATACGCAGTATTTT
NA	TRBV5-1	TRBJ2-3	TRBD1	CASYAGQASTDTQYF	TGCGCCAGCTACGCTGGACAGGCTAGCACAGATACGCAGTATTTT
NA	TRBV5-6	TRBJ2-7	NA	CASSFGQYEQYF	TGTGCCAGCAGCTTCGGACAGTACGAGCAGTACTTC
NA	TRBV7-2	TRBJ2-1	TRBD2	CAIRASGSYNEQFF	TGTGCCATCCGGGCTAGCGGTTCCTACAATGAGCAGTTCTTC
NA	TRBV6-5	TRBJ1-2	TRBD1	CASQGQGAGYTF	TGTGCCAGCCAGGGACAGGGGGCCGGCTACACCTTC
NA	TRBV5-1	TRBJ2-7	TRBD2	CASSLVSLAGGPQYF	TGCGCCAGCAGCTTGGTAAGCCTAGCGGGAGGACCCCAGTACTTC
once	TRBV30	TRBJ2-7	NA	CAWSVRRQPLSYEQYF	TGTGCCTGGAGTGTACGTCGACAGCCACTTTCCTACGAGCAGTACTTC
NA	TRBV30	TRBJ2-7	NA	CAWSAPGYEQYF	TGTGCCTGGAGTGCCCCAGGCTACGAGCAGTACTTC
NA	TRBV27	TRBJ2-7	TRBD1	CASSEQGRYEQYF	TGTGCCAGCAGTGAACAGGGGAGATACGAGCAGTACTTC
NA	TRBV7-2	TRBJ1-1	NA	CASSYRQSNTEAFF	TGTGCCAGCAGTTACAGACAATCGAACACTGAAGCTTTCTTT
NA	TRBV7-9	TRBJ2-7	NA	CASSPRGFSNREQYF	TGTGCCAGCAGCCCAAGGGGGTTCTCGAATCGCGAGCAGTACTTC
NA	TRBV9	TRBJ1-3	TRBD1	CASSIQPGQGSINTIYF	TGTGCCAGCAGCATCCAACCGGGACAGGGATCCATTAACACCATATATTTT
NA	TRBV12-3/TRBV12-4	TRBJ2-5	TRBD1	CASSWGQQETQYF	TGTGCCAGCAGTTGGGGACAGCAAGAGACCCAGTACTTC
NA	TRBV12-3/TRBV12-4	TRBJ2-5	NA	CASSSDFGETQYF	TGTGCCAGCAGTTCGGACTTTGGGGAGACCCAGTACTTC
NA	TRBV6-5	TRBJ1-1	NA	CASSYSGRMNTEAFF	TGTGCCAGCAGTTACTCAGGCAGGATGAACACTGAAGCTTTCTTT
NA	TRBV5-1	TRBJ1-2	TRBD1	CASSLGQGLYGYTF	TGCGCCAGCAGCTTGGGACAGGGGCTTTATGGCTACACCTTC
NA	TRBV3-1/TRBV3-2	TRBJ1-4	TRBD1	CASSHRTGDEKLFF	TGTGCCAGCAGCCATAGGACAGGGGATGAAAAACTGTTTTTT
NA	TRBV19	TRBJ1-6	TRBD1	CASSINQGDSPLHF	TGTGCCAGTAGTATAAATCAGGGGGATTCACCCCTCCACTTT
NA	TRBV27	TRBJ2-7	TRBD1	CASSSGTGGSYEQYF	TGTGCCAGCAGTTCCGGGACAGGGGGTTCCTACGAGCAGTACTTC
NA	TRBV19	TRBJ1-5	TRBD1	CASISRDSTSQHF	TGTGCCAGTATTTCCCGGGACAGTACTTCCCAGCATTTT
few	TRBV18	TRBJ2-5	NA	CASSPYREETQYF	TGTGCCAGCTCACCTTACAGGGAAGAGACCCAGTACTTC
NA	TRBV24-1	TRBJ1-5	TRBD1	CATSEGTALGRHF	TGTGCCACCAGTGAAGGGACAGCCCTAGGCCGGCATTTT
NA	TRBV19	TRBJ2-1	NA	CASSIGILEHNEQFF	TGTGCCAGTAGTATAGGGATACTGGAGCACAATGAGCAGTTCTTC
NA	TRBV6-2/TRBV6-3	TRBJ2-1	NA	CASSPDYYNEQFF	TGTGCCAGCAGTCCCGACTACTACAATGAGCAGTTCTTC
NA	TRBV5-8	TRBJ2-7	NA	CASSLGTGEQYF	TGTGCCAGCAGCTTGGGGACTGGCGAGCAGTACTTC
once	TRBV4-1	TRBJ1-4	NA	CASTRRTGTNEKLFF	TGCGCCAGCACCCGGAGGACGGGAACTAATGAAAAACTGTTTTTT
NA	TRBV18	TRBJ1-4	TRBD1	CASSPRTGNEKLFF	TGTGCCAGCTCACCCAGGACAGGGAATGAAAAACTGTTTTTT